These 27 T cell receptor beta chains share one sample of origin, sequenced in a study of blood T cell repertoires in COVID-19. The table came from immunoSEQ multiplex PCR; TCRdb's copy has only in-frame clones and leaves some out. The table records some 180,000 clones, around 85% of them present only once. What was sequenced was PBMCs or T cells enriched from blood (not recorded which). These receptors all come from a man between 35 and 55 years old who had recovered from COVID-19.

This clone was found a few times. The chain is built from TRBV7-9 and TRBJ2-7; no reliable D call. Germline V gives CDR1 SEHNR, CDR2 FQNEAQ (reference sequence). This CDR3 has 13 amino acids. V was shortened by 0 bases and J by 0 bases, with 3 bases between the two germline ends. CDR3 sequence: CASSLAYSYEQYF. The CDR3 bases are TGTGCCAGCAGCTTAGCCTACTCCTACGAGCAGTACTTC.

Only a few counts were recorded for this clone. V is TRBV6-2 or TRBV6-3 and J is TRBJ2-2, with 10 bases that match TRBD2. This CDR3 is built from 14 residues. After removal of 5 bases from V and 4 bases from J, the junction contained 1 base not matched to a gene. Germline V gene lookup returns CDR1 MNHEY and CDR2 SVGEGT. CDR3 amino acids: CASSSGRATGELFF. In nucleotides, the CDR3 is TGTGCCAGCAGTAGCGGGAGGGCCACCGGGGAGCTGTTTTTT.

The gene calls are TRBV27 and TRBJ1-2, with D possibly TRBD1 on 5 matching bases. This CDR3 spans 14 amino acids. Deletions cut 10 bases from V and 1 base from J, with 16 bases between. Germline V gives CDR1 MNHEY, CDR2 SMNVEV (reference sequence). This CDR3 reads CATSPGGGNYGYTF. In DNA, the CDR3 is TGTGCCACCTCACCTGGGGGGGGTAACTATGGCTACACCTTC.

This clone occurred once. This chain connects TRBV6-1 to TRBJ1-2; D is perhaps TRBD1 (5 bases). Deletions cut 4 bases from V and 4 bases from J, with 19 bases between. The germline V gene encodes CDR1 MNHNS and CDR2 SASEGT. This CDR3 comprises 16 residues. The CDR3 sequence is CASSAPSGTLAYGYTF. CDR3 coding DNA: TGTGCCAGCAGTGCTCCCTCGGGGACTCTTGCCTATGGCTACACCTTC.

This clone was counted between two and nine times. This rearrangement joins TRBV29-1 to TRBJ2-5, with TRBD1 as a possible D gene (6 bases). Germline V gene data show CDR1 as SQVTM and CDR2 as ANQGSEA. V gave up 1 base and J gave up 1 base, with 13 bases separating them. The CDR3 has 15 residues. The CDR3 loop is CSVEAITGSQETQYF. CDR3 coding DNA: TGCAGCGTTGAAGCCATTACAGGGAGCCAAGAGACCCAGTACTTC.

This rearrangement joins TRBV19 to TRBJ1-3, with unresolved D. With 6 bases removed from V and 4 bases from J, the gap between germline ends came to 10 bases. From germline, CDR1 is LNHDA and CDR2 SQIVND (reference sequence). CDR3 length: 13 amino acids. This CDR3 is CASSGFSGNTIYF. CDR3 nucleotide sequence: TGTGCCAGTAGCGGGTTCTCCGGAAACACCATATATTTT.

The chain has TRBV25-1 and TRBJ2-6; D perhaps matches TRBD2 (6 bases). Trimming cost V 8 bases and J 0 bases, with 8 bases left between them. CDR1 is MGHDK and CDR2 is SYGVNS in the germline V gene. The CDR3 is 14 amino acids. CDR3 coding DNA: TGTGCCAGCGGGAGGATCTCTGGGGCCAACGTCCTGACTTTC. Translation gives CASGRISGANVLTF.

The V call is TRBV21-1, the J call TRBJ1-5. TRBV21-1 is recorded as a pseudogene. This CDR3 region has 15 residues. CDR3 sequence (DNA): TGTGCCAGCAACAAAGCAGCGGGTGGCAATCAGCCCCAGCATTTT. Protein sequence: CASNKAAGGNQPQHF.

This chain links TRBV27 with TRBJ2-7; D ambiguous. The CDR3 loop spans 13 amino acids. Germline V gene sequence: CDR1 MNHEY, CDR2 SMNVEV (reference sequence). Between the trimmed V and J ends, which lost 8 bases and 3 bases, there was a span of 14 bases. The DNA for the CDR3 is TGTGCCAGCGGTTCACACCGATACTACGAGCAGTACTTC. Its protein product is CASGSHRYYEQYF.

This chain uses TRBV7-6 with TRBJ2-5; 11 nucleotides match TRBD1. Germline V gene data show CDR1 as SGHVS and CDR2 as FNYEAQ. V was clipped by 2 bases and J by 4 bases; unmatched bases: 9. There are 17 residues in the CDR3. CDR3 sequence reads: CASSLWWDRGNRETQYF. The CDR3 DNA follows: TGTGCCAGCAGCTTATGGTGGGACAGGGGGAATCGAGAGACCCAGTACTTC.

This CDR3 is CASSTSGGSNEQFF. In DNA form, the CDR3 reads TGTGCCAGCAGTACCAGCGGGGGGTCCAATGAGCAGTTCTTC. This chain links TRBV2 with TRBJ2-1; 9 nucleotides align to TRBD2. Per germline, CDR1 SNHLY and CDR2 FYNNEI. The V segment lost 5 bases and the J segment 6 bases; nucleotides outside the gene matches: 5. The CDR3 length is 14 residues.

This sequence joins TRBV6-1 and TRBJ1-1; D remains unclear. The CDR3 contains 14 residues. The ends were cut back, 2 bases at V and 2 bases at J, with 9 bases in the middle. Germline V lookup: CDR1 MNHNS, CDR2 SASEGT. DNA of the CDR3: TGTGCCAGCAGTGAAATCGTACAAAACACTGAAGCTTTCTTT. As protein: CASSEIVQNTEAFF.

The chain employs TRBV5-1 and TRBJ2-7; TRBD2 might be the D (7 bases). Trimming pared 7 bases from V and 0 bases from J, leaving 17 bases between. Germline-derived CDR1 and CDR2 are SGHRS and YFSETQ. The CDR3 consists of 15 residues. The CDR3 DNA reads TGCGCCAGCGCCCCTTGGGGGGGCTCCTCCTACGAGCAGTACTTC. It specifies CASAPWGGSSYEQYF.

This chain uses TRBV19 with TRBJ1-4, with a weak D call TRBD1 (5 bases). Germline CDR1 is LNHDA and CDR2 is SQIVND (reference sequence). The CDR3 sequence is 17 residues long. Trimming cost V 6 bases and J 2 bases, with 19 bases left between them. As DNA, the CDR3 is TGTGCCAGTAGCACCAAAGTCCTAGGGGTGACTAATGAAAAACTGTTTTTT. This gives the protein CASSTKVLGVTNEKLFF.

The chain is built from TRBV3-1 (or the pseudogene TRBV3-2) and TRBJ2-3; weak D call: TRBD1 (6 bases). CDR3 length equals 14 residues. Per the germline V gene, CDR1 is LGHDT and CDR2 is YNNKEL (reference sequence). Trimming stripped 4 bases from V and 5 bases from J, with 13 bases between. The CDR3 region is CASSPNRVGDTQYF. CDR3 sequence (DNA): TGTGCCAGCAGCCCGAACAGGGTTGGAGATACGCAGTATTTT.

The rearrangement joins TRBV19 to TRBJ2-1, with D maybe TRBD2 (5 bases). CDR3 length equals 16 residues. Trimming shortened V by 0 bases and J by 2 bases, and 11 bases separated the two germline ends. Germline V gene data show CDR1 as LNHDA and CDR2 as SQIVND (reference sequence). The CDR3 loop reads CASSIDPSRPYNEQFF. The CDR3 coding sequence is TGTGCCAGTAGTATAGACCCTAGCCGCCCCTACAATGAGCAGTTCTTC.

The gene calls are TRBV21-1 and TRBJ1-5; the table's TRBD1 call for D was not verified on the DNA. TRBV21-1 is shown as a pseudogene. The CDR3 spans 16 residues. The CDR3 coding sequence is TGTGCCAGCAGAGGACAGGGGAATTTGAGCAATCAGCCCCAGCATTTT. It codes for CASRGQGNLSNQPQHF.

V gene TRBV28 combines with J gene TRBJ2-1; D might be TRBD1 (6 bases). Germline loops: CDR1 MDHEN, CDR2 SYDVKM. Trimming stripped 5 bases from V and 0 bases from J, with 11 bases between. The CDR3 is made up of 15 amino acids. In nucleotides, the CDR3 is TGTGCCAGCAGTACGACAGGAAGCTCCTACAATGAGCAGTTCTTC. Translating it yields CASSTTGSSYNEQFF.

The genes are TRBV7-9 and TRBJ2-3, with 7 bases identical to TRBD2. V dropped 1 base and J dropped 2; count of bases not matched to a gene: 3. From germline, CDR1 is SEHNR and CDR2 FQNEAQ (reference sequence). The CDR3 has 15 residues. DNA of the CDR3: TGTGCCAGCAGCTTAGAGGGGAGGGACACAGATACGCAGTATTTT. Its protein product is CASSLEGRDTDTQYF.

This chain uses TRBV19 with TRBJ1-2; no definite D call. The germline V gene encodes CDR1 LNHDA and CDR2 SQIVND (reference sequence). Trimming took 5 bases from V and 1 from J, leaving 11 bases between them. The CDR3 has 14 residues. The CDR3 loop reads CASSLSIHNYGYTF. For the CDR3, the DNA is TGTGCCAGTAGTCTAAGTATCCATAACTATGGCTACACCTTC.

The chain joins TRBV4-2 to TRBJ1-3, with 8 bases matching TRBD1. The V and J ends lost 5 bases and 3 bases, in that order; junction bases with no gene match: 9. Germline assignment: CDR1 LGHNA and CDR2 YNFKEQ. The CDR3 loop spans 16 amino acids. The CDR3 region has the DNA TGTGCCAGCAGCGAGACTTACAGGGGGAGTGGAAACACCATATATTTT. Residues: CASSETYRGSGNTIYF.

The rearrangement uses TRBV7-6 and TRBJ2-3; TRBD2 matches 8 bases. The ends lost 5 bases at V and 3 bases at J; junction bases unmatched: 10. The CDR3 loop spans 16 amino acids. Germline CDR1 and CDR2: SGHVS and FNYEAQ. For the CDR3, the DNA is TGTGCCAGCAGCCCCCGGGTAGCGGGAAGGACAGATACGCAGTATTTT. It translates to CASSPRVAGRTDTQYF.

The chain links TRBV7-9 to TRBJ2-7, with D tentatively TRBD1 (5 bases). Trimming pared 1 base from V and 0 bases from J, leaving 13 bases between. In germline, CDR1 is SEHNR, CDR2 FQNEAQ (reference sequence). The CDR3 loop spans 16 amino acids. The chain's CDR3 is CASSLGRGHLSYEQYF. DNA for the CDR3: TGTGCCAGCAGCTTAGGCCGCGGACACCTCTCCTACGAGCAGTACTTC.

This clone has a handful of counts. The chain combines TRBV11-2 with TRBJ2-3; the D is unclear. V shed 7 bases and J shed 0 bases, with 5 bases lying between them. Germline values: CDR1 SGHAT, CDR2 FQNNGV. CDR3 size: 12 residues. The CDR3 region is CASTSSTDTQYF. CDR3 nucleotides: TGTGCCAGCACCTCTAGCACAGATACGCAGTATTTT.

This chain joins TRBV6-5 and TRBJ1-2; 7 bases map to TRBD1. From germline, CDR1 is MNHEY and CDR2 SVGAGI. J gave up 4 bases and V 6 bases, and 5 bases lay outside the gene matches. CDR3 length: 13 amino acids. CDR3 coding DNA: TGTGCCAGCAGCCTCAGGGGGATCTATGGCTACACCTTC. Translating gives CASSLRGIYGYTF.

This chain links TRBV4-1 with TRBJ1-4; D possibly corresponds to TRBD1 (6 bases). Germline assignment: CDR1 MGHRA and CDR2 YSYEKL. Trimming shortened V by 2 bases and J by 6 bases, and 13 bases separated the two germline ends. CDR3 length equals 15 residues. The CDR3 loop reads CASSQLQGQDEKLFF. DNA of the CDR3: TGCGCCAGCAGCCAATTACAGGGACAAGATGAAAAACTGTTTTTT.

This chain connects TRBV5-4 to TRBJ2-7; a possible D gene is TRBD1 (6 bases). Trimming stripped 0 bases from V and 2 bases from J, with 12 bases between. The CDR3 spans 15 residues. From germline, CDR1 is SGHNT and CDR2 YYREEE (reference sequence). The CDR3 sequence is CASSLVGGVTYEQYF. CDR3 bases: TGTGCCAGCAGCTTGGTAGGGGGAGTTACCTACGAGCAGTACTTC.